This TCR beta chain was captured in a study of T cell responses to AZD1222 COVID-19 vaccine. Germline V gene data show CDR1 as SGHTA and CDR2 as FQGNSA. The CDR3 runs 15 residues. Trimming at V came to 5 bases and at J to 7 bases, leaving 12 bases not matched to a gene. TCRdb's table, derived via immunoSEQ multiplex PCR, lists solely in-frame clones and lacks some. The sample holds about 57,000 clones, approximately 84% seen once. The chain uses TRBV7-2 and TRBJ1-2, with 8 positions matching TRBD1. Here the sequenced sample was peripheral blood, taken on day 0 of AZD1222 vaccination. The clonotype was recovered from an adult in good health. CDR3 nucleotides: TGTGCCAGCAGCCCCAGGACAGGGCTGAGGTCTGGCTACACCTTC. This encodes CASSPRTGLRSGYTF.